These T cell receptor beta chains were read from a single sample in a study of CD8+ T cells in alopecia areata. Only in-frame clones appear in the TCRdb table, and some are missing; sequencing was by immunoSEQ multiplex PCR. The data show about 200,000 clones, around 56% seen once. This specimen consisted of CD4+ T cells sorted from blood, obtained at week 4, from a patient treated with tofacitinib. These receptors were obtained from a human donor with alopecia areata. CDR3s include the opening cysteine and the closing phenylalanine or tryptophan. The D gene is left open where the match is weak. Some rows have no size entry. The others give once, few or many, or a class for an expanded clone.

V gene: TRBV7-8
J gene: TRBJ1-1
clone size: NA
D gene: NA
CDR3 protein: CASSSLGYGDTEAFF
CDR3 DNA: TGTGCCAGCAGCTCCCTGGGTTACGGGGACACTGAAGCTTTCTTT

V gene: TRBV29-1
J gene: TRBJ2-7
clone size: once
D gene: NA
CDR3 protein: CSVGGRPTQQYF
CDR3 DNA: TGCAGCGTTGGGGGACGGCCTACACAGCAGTACTTC

V gene: TRBV5-6
J gene: TRBJ1-1
clone size: NA
D gene: NA
CDR3 protein: CASSPPDQGKNTEAFF
CDR3 DNA: TGTGCCAGCAGTCCACCCGATCAGGGGAAGAACACTGAAGCTTTCTTT

V gene: TRBV2
J gene: TRBJ1-5
clone size: few
D gene: NA
CDR3 protein: CASVFEGGNQPQHF
CDR3 DNA: TGTGCCAGCGTTTTTGAGGGTGGAAATCAGCCCCAGCATTTT

V gene: TRBV10-3
J gene: TRBJ2-7
clone size: many
D gene: NA
CDR3 protein: CAVRAGYEQYF
CDR3 DNA: TGTGCCGTTCGGGCCGGCTACGAGCAGTACTTC

V gene: TRBV6-6
J gene: TRBJ1-5
clone size: few
D gene: TRBD1
CDR3 protein: CASSLGQDQPQHF
CDR3 DNA: TGTGCCAGCAGTCTTGGACAGGATCAGCCCCAGCATTTT

V gene: TRBV4-3
J gene: TRBJ2-5
clone size: many
D gene: NA
CDR3 protein: CASSQVKGTETQYF
CDR3 DNA: TGCGCCAGCAGCCAAGTGAAGGGGACGGAGACCCAGTACTTC

V gene: TRBV30
J gene: TRBJ1-5
clone size: NA
D gene: NA
CDR3 protein: CAWETGFNQPQHF
CDR3 DNA: TGTGCCTGGGAAACAGGGTTCAATCAGCCCCAGCATTTT

V gene: TRBV30
J gene: TRBJ2-5
clone size: NA
D gene: NA
CDR3 protein: CAWNTLGGGSRTQYF
CDR3 DNA: TGTGCCTGGAACACACTAGGGGGGGGTTCAAGAACCCAGTACTTC

V gene: TRBV30
J gene: TRBJ1-1
clone size: NA
D gene: NA
CDR3 protein: CAWSSQRGSTEAFF
CDR3 DNA: TGTGCCTGGAGTTCCCAGAGGGGATCCACTGAAGCTTTCTTT

V gene: TRBV28
J gene: TRBJ2-7
clone size: NA
D gene: NA
CDR3 protein: CASRLQGYEQYF
CDR3 DNA: TGTGCCAGCAGGTTACAGGGATACGAGCAGTACTTC

V gene: TRBV2
J gene: TRBJ1-5
clone size: NA
D gene: NA
CDR3 protein: CASSKAGVGVGNQPQHF
CDR3 DNA: TGTGCCAGCAGCAAGGCAGGGGTTGGGGTTGGCAATCAGCCCCAGCATTTT

V gene: TRBV25-1
J gene: TRBJ2-7
clone size: NA
D gene: NA
CDR3 protein: CASSDYYYEQYF
CDR3 DNA: TGTGCCAGCAGTGATTACTACTACGAGCAGTACTTC

V gene: TRBV7-2
J gene: TRBJ2-4
clone size: NA
D gene: NA
CDR3 protein: CASSPQEPSVQYF
CDR3 DNA: TGTGCCAGCAGCCCCCAAGAGCCCTCGGTTCAGTACTTC

V gene: TRBV5-1
J gene: TRBJ2-3
clone size: once
D gene: NA
CDR3 protein: CASMTGSTDTQYF
CDR3 DNA: TGCGCCAGCATGACGGGGAGCACAGATACGCAGTATTTT

V gene: TRBV29-1
J gene: TRBJ1-4
clone size: once
D gene: NA
CDR3 protein: CSVSTNEKLFF
CDR3 DNA: TGCAGCGTATCAACTAATGAAAAACTGTTTTTT

V gene: TRBV29-1
J gene: TRBJ2-3
clone size: NA
D gene: TRBD2
CDR3 protein: CSVSGWQRDSTDTQYF
CDR3 DNA: TGCAGCGTATCGGGGTGGCAGCGGGATTCCACAGATACGCAGTATTTT

V gene: TRBV7-9
J gene: TRBJ2-5
clone size: NA
D gene: NA
CDR3 protein: CASSSVQGYWSQETQYF
CDR3 DNA: TGTGCCAGCAGCTCCGTCCAAGGTTATTGGTCCCAAGAGACCCAGTACTTC

V gene: TRBV7-3
J gene: TRBJ2-6
clone size: NA
D gene: NA
CDR3 protein: CASSLRSGANVLTF
CDR3 DNA: TGTGCCAGCAGCTTACGATCTGGGGCCAACGTCCTGACTTTC

V gene: TRBV7-2
J gene: TRBJ1-6
clone size: NA
D gene: TRBD1
CDR3 protein: CASSRRTGLSYNSPLHF
CDR3 DNA: TGTGCCAGCAGCAGACGGACAGGGTTGTCCTATAATTCACCCCTCCACTTT

V gene: TRBV7-2
J gene: TRBJ2-1
clone size: NA
D gene: NA
CDR3 protein: CASFYGGTAYNEQFF
CDR3 DNA: TGTGCCAGCTTCTATGGGGGGACAGCCTACAATGAGCAGTTCTTC

V gene: TRBV29-1
J gene: TRBJ2-1
clone size: few
D gene: NA
CDR3 protein: CSVVGVTYNEQFF
CDR3 DNA: TGCAGCGTTGTAGGGGTAACCTACAATGAGCAGTTCTTC

V gene: TRBV10-3
J gene: TRBJ2-4
clone size: NA
D gene: NA
CDR3 protein: CAISPGDEAKNIQYF
CDR3 DNA: TGTGCCATCAGCCCAGGGGATGAGGCCAAAAACATTCAGTACTTC

V gene: TRBV7-2
J gene: TRBJ2-7
clone size: many
D gene: NA
CDR3 protein: CASSSGGVEQYF
CDR3 DNA: TGTGCCAGCAGCTCAGGGGGGGTCGAGCAGTACTTC

V gene: TRBV5-4
J gene: TRBJ1-2
clone size: NA
D gene: NA
CDR3 protein: CASSPWTGYGYTF
CDR3 DNA: TGTGCCAGCAGCCCCTGGACTGGCTATGGCTACACCTTC

V gene: TRBV7-2
J gene: TRBJ2-2
clone size: NA
D gene: NA
CDR3 protein: CASSLRSLNTGELFF
CDR3 DNA: TGTGCCAGCAGCTTACGTTCACTGAACACCGGGGAGCTGTTTTTT

V gene: TRBV28
J gene: TRBJ1-2
clone size: NA
D gene: NA
CDR3 protein: CASATTTANYGYTF
CDR3 DNA: TGTGCCAGCGCTACCACCACGGCTAACTATGGCTACACCTTC

V gene: TRBV7-9
J gene: TRBJ2-1
clone size: NA
D gene: NA
CDR3 protein: CASSFYNEQFF
CDR3 DNA: TGTGCCAGCAGCTTCTACAATGAGCAGTTCTTC

V gene: TRBV5-1
J gene: TRBJ1-1
clone size: NA
D gene: TRBD1
CDR3 protein: CASSLSDRGRKRTEAFF
CDR3 DNA: TGCGCCAGCAGCCTATCAGACAGGGGCCGCAAGAGGACTGAAGCTTTCTTT

V gene: TRBV7-9
J gene: TRBJ2-3
clone size: NA
D gene: TRBD1
CDR3 protein: CASSGGTGILSTDTQYF
CDR3 DNA: TGTGCCAGCAGCGGAGGGACAGGGATACTTAGCACAGATACGCAGTATTTT

V gene: TRBV27
J gene: TRBJ2-3
clone size: few
D gene: TRBD2
CDR3 protein: CASSQERGVSTDTQYF
CDR3 DNA: TGTGCCAGCAGTCAAGAGCGGGGAGTGAGCACAGATACGCAGTATTTT

V gene: TRBV29-1
J gene: TRBJ1-1
clone size: NA
D gene: NA
CDR3 protein: CSVGVPPADTEAFF
CDR3 DNA: TGCAGCGTTGGAGTTCCCCCGGCCGACACTGAAGCTTTCTTT

V gene: TRBV29-1
J gene: TRBJ1-5
clone size: NA
D gene: TRBD1
CDR3 protein: CSAGQGKNQPQHF
CDR3 DNA: TGCAGCGCCGGACAGGGGAAGAATCAGCCCCAGCATTTT

V gene: TRBV5-1
J gene: TRBJ1-1
clone size: NA
D gene: NA
CDR3 protein: CASSLGQGNPTEAFF
CDR3 DNA: TGCGCCAGCAGCTTGGGGCAGGGGAATCCCACTGAAGCTTTCTTT

V gene: TRBV10-3
J gene: TRBJ1-6
clone size: NA
D gene: NA
CDR3 protein: CALRLSIDSPLHF
CDR3 DNA: TGTGCCCTCCGGTTGAGTATTGATTCACCCCTCCACTTT

V gene: TRBV30
J gene: TRBJ1-2
clone size: NA
D gene: NA
CDR3 protein: CAWSSGNNYGYTF
CDR3 DNA: TGTGCCTGGAGTAGCGGTAATAACTATGGCTACACCTTC

V gene: TRBV15
J gene: TRBJ2-5
clone size: NA
D gene: NA
CDR3 protein: CATSRAGSQETQYF
CDR3 DNA: TGTGCCACCAGCAGAGCGGGCAGCCAAGAGACCCAGTACTTC

V gene: TRBV2
J gene: TRBJ2-6
clone size: NA
D gene: NA
CDR3 protein: CASSFEGSGANVLTF
CDR3 DNA: TGTGCCAGCAGTTTTGAGGGATCTGGGGCCAACGTCCTGACTTTC

V gene: TRBV9
J gene: TRBJ2-6
clone size: NA
D gene: NA
CDR3 protein: CASSRQSGANVLTF
CDR3 DNA: TGTGCCAGCAGCCGCCAGTCCGGGGCCAACGTCCTGACTTTC

V gene: TRBV18
J gene: TRBJ2-6
clone size: NA
D gene: NA
CDR3 protein: CASSAETVFGANVLTF
CDR3 DNA: TGTGCCAGCTCAGCAGAGACCGTCTTTGGGGCCAACGTCCTGACTTTC

V gene: TRBV25-1
J gene: TRBJ2-7
clone size: NA
D gene: TRBD2
CDR3 protein: CASVGTSGGERSYEQYF
CDR3 DNA: TGTGCCAGCGTGGGGACTAGCGGGGGAGAGCGCTCCTACGAGCAGTACTTC

V gene: TRBV7-2
J gene: TRBJ2-3
clone size: NA
D gene: NA
CDR3 protein: CASSFGDDTQYF
CDR3 DNA: TGTGCCAGCAGCTTCGGGGACGATACGCAGTATTTT

V gene: TRBV5-6
J gene: TRBJ2-3
clone size: NA
D gene: TRBD2
CDR3 protein: CASSLEWGTSGEGDTQYF
CDR3 DNA: TGTGCCAGCAGCTTGGAGTGGGGGACTAGCGGGGAGGGAGATACGCAGTATTTT

V gene: TRBV30
J gene: TRBJ2-3
clone size: NA
D gene: TRBD1
CDR3 protein: CAWSVPGTGRAQYF
CDR3 DNA: TGTGCCTGGAGTGTACCGGGGACAGGAAGGGCGCAGTATTTT

V gene: TRBV18
J gene: TRBJ1-4
clone size: few
D gene: TRBD1
CDR3 protein: CASSPGTGGNEKLFF
CDR3 DNA: TGTGCCAGCTCACCGGGGACAGGGGGCAACGAAAAACTGTTTTTT

V gene: TRBV6-5
J gene: TRBJ1-1
clone size: NA
D gene: TRBD1
CDR3 protein: CASRLQGGTEAFF
CDR3 DNA: TGTGCCAGCAGACTACAGGGGGGGACTGAAGCTTTCTTT

V gene: TRBV25-1
J gene: TRBJ2-5
clone size: few
D gene: NA
CDR3 protein: CASSGDRDAETQYF
CDR3 DNA: TGTGCCAGCAGTGGGGATAGGGACGCAGAGACCCAGTACTTC

V gene: TRBV2
J gene: TRBJ1-1
clone size: few
D gene: NA
CDR3 protein: CASSPAQGGTEAFF
CDR3 DNA: TGTGCCAGCTCCCCTGCCCAGGGCGGCACTGAAGCTTTCTTT

V gene: TRBV30
J gene: TRBJ2-7
clone size: NA
D gene: TRBD1
CDR3 protein: CAWSLPTWTGVSYEQYF
CDR3 DNA: TGTGCCTGGAGTCTACCAACCTGGACAGGCGTATCCTACGAGCAGTACTTC

V gene: TRBV11-1
J gene: TRBJ2-3
clone size: few
D gene: NA
CDR3 protein: CASSLTTDTQYF
CDR3 DNA: TGTGCCAGCAGCCTTACCACAGATACGCAGTATTTT

V gene: TRBV6-5
J gene: TRBJ2-1
clone size: few
D gene: NA
CDR3 protein: CASSYGGVHEQFF
CDR3 DNA: TGTGCCAGCAGTTACGGCGGGGTCCATGAGCAGTTCTTC

V gene: TRBV29-1
J gene: TRBJ1-6
clone size: NA
D gene: NA
CDR3 protein: CSVVQGFDSPLHF
CDR3 DNA: TGCAGCGTTGTCCAAGGGTTCGATTCACCCCTCCACTTT

V gene: TRBV4-1
J gene: TRBJ1-6
clone size: NA
D gene: NA
CDR3 protein: CASSFRGDSPLHF
CDR3 DNA: TGCGCCAGCAGCTTCAGAGGGGATTCACCCCTCCACTTT

V gene: TRBV30
J gene: TRBJ1-1
clone size: NA
D gene: TRBD1
CDR3 protein: CAWNRGLGNTEAFF
CDR3 DNA: TGTGCCTGGAACAGGGGGCTCGGGAACACTGAAGCTTTCTTT

V gene: TRBV30
J gene: TRBJ1-3
clone size: NA
D gene: TRBD1
CDR3 protein: CAWAGQSSGNTIYF
CDR3 DNA: TGTGCCTGGGCGGGACAGTCCTCTGGAAACACCATATATTTT

V gene: TRBV4-1
J gene: TRBJ1-2
clone size: NA
D gene: NA
CDR3 protein: CASSPGGDYGYTF
CDR3 DNA: TGCGCCAGCAGCCCTGGAGGCGACTATGGCTACACCTTC

V gene: TRBV5-1
J gene: TRBJ2-7
clone size: NA
D gene: NA
CDR3 protein: CASSSGTSAYEQYF
CDR3 DNA: TGCGCCAGCAGCTCCGGGACGTCTGCCTACGAGCAGTACTTC

V gene: TRBV29-1
J gene: TRBJ1-4
clone size: NA
D gene: NA
CDR3 protein: CSGRRGEKLFF
CDR3 DNA: TGCAGCGGGCGGAGGGGGGAAAAACTGTTTTTT

V gene: TRBV29-1
J gene: TRBJ2-5
clone size: NA
D gene: NA
CDR3 protein: CSVWVRSAQETQYF
CDR3 DNA: TGCAGCGTTTGGGTAAGGTCAGCCCAAGAGACCCAGTACTTC

V gene: TRBV6-1
J gene: TRBJ2-2
clone size: few
D gene: NA
CDR3 protein: CASRSQRAATGELFF
CDR3 DNA: TGTGCCAGCCGATCCCAACGGGCCGCCACCGGGGAGCTGTTTTTT